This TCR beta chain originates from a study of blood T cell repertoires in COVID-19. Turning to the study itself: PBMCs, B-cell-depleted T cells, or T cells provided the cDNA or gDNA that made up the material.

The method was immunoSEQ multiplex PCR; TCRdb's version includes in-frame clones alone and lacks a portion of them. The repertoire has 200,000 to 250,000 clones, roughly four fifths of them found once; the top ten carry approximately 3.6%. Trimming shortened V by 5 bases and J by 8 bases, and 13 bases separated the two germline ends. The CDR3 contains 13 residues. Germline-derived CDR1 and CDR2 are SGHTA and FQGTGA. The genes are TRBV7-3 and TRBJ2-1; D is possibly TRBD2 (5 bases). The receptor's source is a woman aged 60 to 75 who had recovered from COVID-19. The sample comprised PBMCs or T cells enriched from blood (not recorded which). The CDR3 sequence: CASSRSGWDEQFF. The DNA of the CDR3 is TGTGCCAGCAGCCGCAGCGGTTGGGATGAGCAGTTCTTC.